This T cell receptor beta chain was profiled in a study of cytomegalovirus exposure and HLA in healthy donors. The PCR was carried out with 60 Vbeta primers and 13 Jbeta primers. TCRdb keeps only in-frame clones here, not all; method: immunoSEQ multiplex PCR. The profile shows around 90,000 clones, about nine tenths of them singletons. Germline V gives CDR1 SEHNR, CDR2 FQNEAQ (reference sequence). This CDR3 has 16 amino acids. The V gene lost 1 base and the J gene lost 2 bases, with 14 bases spanning the gap. The specimen was PBMCs. This sequence joins TRBV7-9 and TRBJ2-5, with TRBD1 as a possible D gene (7 bases). The source is a man between 25 and 39 years old in good health and CMV-seropositive. As DNA, the CDR3 is TGTGCCAGCAGCTTAGGACAGGGAGGTGAACAAGAGACCCAGTACTTC. Amino acid sequence: CASSLGQGGEQETQYF. Filled out from reference TRBV7-9 and TRBJ2-5, the complete variable domain reads DTGVSQNPRHKITKRGQNVTFRCDPISEHNRLYWYRQTLGQGPEFLTYFQNEAQLEKSRLLSDRFSAERPKGSFSTLEIQRTEQGDSAMYLCASSLGQGGEQETQYFGPGTRLLVL.